The 24 T cell receptor beta chains below were found in one sample sequenced in a study of blood T cells in healthy people across ages. A second PCR of 7 to 11 cycles used a sample-barcoded 5' primer and a J-beta primer mix. TCRdb analysed the 5' RACE reads with MiXCR anew, one entry per CDR3 protein. The sample has 1 million or so distinct CDR3 sequences; around 25% are singletons. These data are also associated with another study on T cells of mothers and their children.

The sequencing input was blood. These TCRs come from a girl under 10 years old in good health.

In its sample, this clonotype was seen a few times. V and J are TRBV10-1 and TRBJ2-4; D is unclear. The V gene lost 5 bases and the J gene lost 9 bases, with 11 bases spanning the gap. The length of the CDR3 is 12 residues. Germline V gene lookup returns CDR1 WNHNN and CDR2 SYGVQD (reference sequence). CDR3 coding DNA: TGCGCCAGCAGTCCAGACTCGGGCATTCAGTACTTC. This codes for CASSPDSGIQYF.

This clonotype was seen a handful of times. The chain uses TRBV12-3 or TRBV12-4 and TRBJ1-4, with D possibly matching TRBD1 (5 bases). Trimming shortened V by 6 bases and J by 8 bases, and 10 bases separated the two germline ends. The CDR3 length is 12 residues. The CDR3 region is CASRRQREKLFF. The CDR3 bases are TGTGCCAGCAGACGACAGCGAGAAAAACTGTTTTTT.

This chain links TRBV29-1 with TRBJ2-7; D remains ambiguous. The CDR3 is 11 residues long. Trimming cost V 5 bases and J 3 bases, with 8 bases left between them. Germline CDR1 and CDR2: SQVTM and ANQGSEA. CDR3 nucleotides: TGCAGCGTTATCGAGGACTACGAGCAGTACTTC. Translated: CSVIEDYEQYF.

This clonotype showed up just a few times. The V call is TRBV27, the J call TRBJ1-1; D gene ambiguous. The V gene's germline CDR1 is MNHEY and CDR2 SMNVEV (reference sequence). V lost 5 bases to trimming and J lost 6 bases, with 13 bases between them. This CDR3 spans 13 amino acids. The CDR3 is CASSERSVAEAFF. The CDR3 nucleotides read TGTGCCAGCAGTGAACGGTCTGTCGCTGAAGCTTTCTTT.

J is TRBJ2-1 and V is TRBV6-1, with 7 bases identical to TRBD2. This CDR3 has 15 amino acids. Germline V gene sequence: CDR1 MNHNS, CDR2 SASEGT. V was clipped by 4 bases and J by 5 bases; unmatched bases: 8. CDR3 coding DNA: TGTGCCAGCAGTGTTTGGGGGGGAGAGGACAATGAGCAGTTCTTC. This translates into CASSVWGGEDNEQFF.

The chain is built from TRBV7-2 and TRBJ2-1; 16 bases line up with TRBD2. Losses at the gene ends were 5 bases for V and 10 bases for J; bases not matched to a gene: 5. The germline CDR1 and CDR2 sequences are SGHTA and FQGNSA. The CDR3 totals 15 residues. The CDR3 is CASSLGLAGGEEQFF. The CDR3 coding sequence is TGTGCCAGCAGCCTGGGACTAGCGGGGGGGGAGGAGCAGTTCTTC.

This clonotype has a handful of counts. The V and J genes are TRBV14 and TRBJ2-1; D gene uncertain. CDR1 and CDR2 (germline): SGHDN, FVKESK. The V end lost 1 base, the J end lost 0 bases, and 10 bases lay between the germline ends. This CDR3 has 16 amino acids. Here the CDR3 reads CASSQVYASSYNEQFF. As DNA, the CDR3 is TGTGCCAGCAGCCAAGTCTACGCTAGCTCCTACAATGAGCAGTTCTTC.

This clonotype was detected ten times or more. The V and J genes are TRBV7-9 and TRBJ2-5; unclear D gene. The CDR3 totals 14 residues. Germline-derived CDR1 and CDR2 are SEHNR and FQNEAQ (reference sequence). Trimming shortened V by 4 bases and J by 2 bases, and 11 bases separated the two germline ends. The CDR3 reads CASSSHGRQETQYF. CDR3 DNA sequence: TGTGCCAGCAGCTCCCACGGGCGACAAGAGACCCAGTACTTC.

The rearrangement joins TRBV6-5 to TRBJ2-5, with 16 positions matching TRBD2. The J call is uncertain, as TRBJ2-1 better fits the DNA end. In germline, CDR1 is MNHEY, CDR2 SVGAGI. This CDR3 comprises 15 residues. In DNA, the CDR3 is TGTGCCAGCAGCAGTCCCGGGACTAGCGGGAGGGGGCAGTTCTTC. It translates to CASSSPGTSGRGQFF.

The rearrangement links TRBV29-1 to TRBJ1-1; a weak D match, TRBD1 (6 bases). CDR3 length equals 13 residues. Trimming removed 5 bases at V and 1 base at J, with 11 bases between. CDR1 SQVTM and CDR2 ANQGSEA come from the germline V gene. The CDR3 reads CSVTDRSNTEAFF. The DNA of the CDR3 is TGCAGCGTTACCGACAGGTCGAACACTGAAGCTTTCTTT. Based on the CDR3 plus reference TRBV29-1 and TRBJ1-1, the full variable domain is SAVISQKPSRDICQRGTSLTIQCQVDSQVTMMFWYRQQPGQSLTLIATANQGSEATYESGFVIDKFPISRPNLTFSTLTVSNMSPEDSSIYLCSVTDRSNTEAFFGQGTRLTVV.

This chain uses TRBV29-1 with TRBJ1-1; D uncertain. From germline, CDR1 is SQVTM and CDR2 ANQGSEA. This CDR3 is built from 12 residues. The V end lost 5 bases, the J end lost 0 bases, and 7 bases lay between the germline ends. The CDR3 sequence is CSVYRLNTEAFF. CDR3 sequence (DNA): TGCAGCGTTTACCGGCTGAACACTGAAGCTTTCTTT.

The chain carries TRBV7-3 and TRBJ1-1; no firm D call. V lost 10 bases and J 11 bases, leaving 17 bases between the germline ends. The CDR3 has 11 residues. Germline values: CDR1 SGHTA, CDR2 FQGTGA. The CDR3 nucleotides read TGTGCCAATTCGGCCTGGCAAGGTGCTTTCTTT. It yields the protein CANSAWQGAFF.

This sequence joins TRBV7-9 and TRBJ2-2, with 8 bases lining up with TRBD2. Germline V gene data show CDR1 as SEHNR and CDR2 as FQNEAQ (reference sequence). The CDR3 totals 16 residues. Losses at the gene ends were 4 bases for V and 4 bases for J; bases not matched to a gene: 8. CDR3 sequence (DNA): TGTGCCAGCAGCTCTCTAGGACTAGCCTCCACCGGGGAGCTGTTTTTT. It yields the protein CASSSLGLASTGELFF. The full variable domain, its missing parts supplied by reference TRBV7-9 and TRBJ2-2, is DTGVSQNPRHKITKRGQNVTFRCDPISEHNRLYWYRQTLGQGPEFLTYFQNEAQLEKSRLLSDRFSAERPKGSFSTLEIQRTEQGDSAMYLCASSSLGLASTGELFFGEGSRLTVL.

There are a few counts of this clonotype. Mismatch with germline at one junction end may stem from a read error. The chain has TRBV20-1 and TRBJ2-4, with 8 nucleotides matching TRBD1. From germline, CDR1 is DFQATT and CDR2 SNEGSKA (reference sequence). The CDR3 spans 13 residues. The CDR3 sequence: CSATLLAPGQAVF. The CDR3 DNA reads as TGCAGTGCTACCCTCTTAGCGCCGGGACAGGCCGTTTTC.

This clonotype was found a few times. CDR3 bases: TGTGCCAGCGGGGGAAGGGCGGGCTACGAGCAGTACTTC. Its translation: CASGGRAGYEQYF. The chain links TRBV2 to TRBJ2-7; D is possibly TRBD1 or TRBD2 (5 bases each). The CDR3 length is 13 residues. The germline V gene encodes CDR1 SNHLY and CDR2 FYNNEI. Trimming stripped 8 bases from V and 3 bases from J, with 14 bases between.

This clonotype was seen a handful of times. The J gene is TRBJ1-1, the V gene TRBV29-1; D not resolved. Looked up from germline, CDR1 is SQVTM and CDR2 is ANQGSEA. The CDR3 totals 12 residues. V gave up 4 bases and J gave up 6 bases, with 12 bases separating them. CDR3 nucleotide sequence: TGCAGCGTTGTCGGCCCCACAGCTGAAGCTTTCTTT. Its translation: CSVVGPTAEAFF.

The chain couples TRBV6-2 or TRBV6-3 to TRBJ2-4; maybe TRBD1 (6 bases). V was shortened by 7 bases and J by 7 bases, with 14 bases between the two germline ends. The CDR3 has 13 residues. From germline, CDR1 is MNHEY and CDR2 SVGEGT. The CDR3 is CASTSAGENIQYF. The DNA of the CDR3 is TGTGCCAGCACTTCCGCAGGGGAGAACATTCAGTACTTC.

The chain carries TRBV5-1 and TRBJ2-1, with 14 nucleotides matching TRBD2. J was trimmed by 10 bases and V by 4 bases; bases with no gene match: 7. The V gene's germline CDR1 is SGHRS and CDR2 YFSETQ. The CDR3 is 15 amino acids. The CDR3 bases are TGCGCCAGCAGCGCGGGACTAGCGGGAGTTCGAGAGCAGTTCTTC. Translation gives CASSAGLAGVREQFF.

The chain has TRBV29-1 and TRBJ1-1, with TRBD1 matching 7 bases. CDR3 length: 16 residues. The germline V gene encodes CDR1 SQVTM and CDR2 ANQGSEA. Germline trimming cut 6 bases from V and 3 bases from J; bases unmatched to any gene: 16. CDR3 in DNA: TGCAGCGTCTTGGGCGTCATAGGACAGGCATACACTGAAGCTTTCTTT. It translates to CSVLGVIGQAYTEAFF.

This chain connects TRBV4-1 to TRBJ2-5; 9 nucleotides line up with TRBD1. Germline V lookup: CDR1 MGHRA, CDR2 YSYEKL. The CDR3 has 14 residues. Unmatched junction bases numbered 9, after V lost 2 bases and J lost 11 bases. The chain's CDR3 is CASSQWTGAQEQYF. Here the CDR3 DNA reads TGCGCCAGCAGCCAATGGACAGGGGCGCAGGAGCAGTACTTC.

The V gene is TRBV20-1, the J gene TRBJ2-1, with 11 bases fitting TRBD2. The J call may be faulty, since TRBJ2-7 better matches the DNA end. The V gene's germline CDR1 is DFQATT and CDR2 SNEGSKA (reference sequence). There are 14 residues in the CDR3. The CDR3 sequence: CSAPLAGGSVEQYF. The DNA of the CDR3 is TGCAGTGCTCCCCTAGCGGGAGGCTCGGTCGAGCAGTACTTC.

In this sample, this clonotype turned up once. V usage is TRBV15 and J usage is TRBJ1-2, with D perhaps matching TRBD1 (5 bases). The length of the CDR3 is 16 residues. Between the trimmed V and J ends, which lost 0 bases and 0 bases, there was a span of 11 bases. Germline CDR1 and CDR2: LNHNV and YYDKDF (reference sequence). The CDR3 loop reads CATSRDRGLSNYGYTF. The CDR3 nucleotides are TGTGCCACCAGCAGAGATAGGGGACTCTCTAACTATGGCTACACCTTC.

This clonotype was seen a handful of times. This chain uses TRBV29-1 with TRBJ2-7; D gene ambiguous. The CDR3 loop spans 12 amino acids. The germline V and J ends were trimmed by 2 bases and 4 bases, with 9 bases remaining between them. Germline V gene lookup returns CDR1 SQVTM and CDR2 ANQGSEA. Here the CDR3 reads CSVESGLYEQYF. In nucleotides, the CDR3 is TGCAGCGTTGAATCGGGCCTATACGAGCAGTACTTC.

This sequence joins TRBV6-1 and TRBJ2-7, with TRBD1 matching over 7 bases. The CDR3 sequence is 14 residues long. V lost 3 bases to trimming and J lost 2 bases; unmatched junction nucleotides: 4. The germline CDR1 and CDR2 sequences are MNHNS and SASEGT. CDR3 bases: TGTGCCAGCAGTGATGACAGGGTCCCCTACGAGCAGTACTTC. This translates into CASSDDRVPYEQYF.